Presented here are 16 T cell receptor beta chains from one specimen sequenced in a study of T cell changes during pregnancy in multiple sclerosis. The protocol was immunoSEQ multiplex PCR, while the TCRdb copy is restricted to in-frame clones and leaves out a portion. The data show tens of thousands of clones, with over 90% seen just once and approximately 2.4% held by the top ten. Sequencing was performed on peripheral blood, taken in the third trimester of pregnancy. The receptors derive from a female donor with multiple sclerosis, enrolled in a pregnancy study.

The chain carries TRBV5-8 and TRBJ1-5; 9 bases are a match to TRBD1. V lost 6 bases and J lost 4; bases outside the gene matches: 17. The V gene's germline CDR1 is SGHTS and CDR2 YDEGEE. The CDR3 sequence is 18 residues long. CDR3 region: CASTNLRTGAQGNQPQHF. Here the CDR3 DNA reads TGTGCCAGCACCAACCTTCGGACAGGGGCCCAGGGAAATCAGCCCCAGCATTTT.

This sequence joins TRBV25-1 and TRBJ2-3, with D maybe TRBD1 (5 bases). V gave up 7 bases and J gave up 6 bases, with 20 bases separating them. This CDR3 has 15 amino acids. CDR1 and CDR2 (germline): MGHDK, SYGVNS. In nucleotides, the CDR3 is TGTGCCAGCACCCCCTTGGGCGTCCAGGGTGATACGCAGTATTTT. Translated: CASTPLGVQGDTQYF.

The chain carries TRBV5-1 and TRBJ2-1; 11 bases map to TRBD2. V lost 0 bases, J lost 1 base, and 3 bases stayed unmatched. Germline V gene sequence: CDR1 SGHRS, CDR2 YFSETQ. The length of the CDR3 is 17 residues. CDR3 loop: CASSLGVAGGSYNEQFF. The CDR3 DNA follows: TGCGCCAGCAGCTTGGGGGTAGCGGGGGGGTCCTACAATGAGCAGTTCTTC.

J is TRBJ2-5 and V is TRBV7-6, with 10 positions matching TRBD2. The CDR3 sequence is 17 residues long. CDR1 and CDR2 from the germline V gene are SGHVS and FNYEAQ. V lost 0 bases to trimming and J lost 2 bases; unmatched junction nucleotides: 6. CDR3 coding DNA: TGTGCCAGCAGCTTAGCTTGGGAAGCGGGGGGGCAAGAGACCCAGTACTTC. As protein: CASSLAWEAGGQETQYF.

The chain couples TRBV19 to TRBJ1-5; TRBD1 matches 9 bases. The CDR3 totals 14 residues. The V and J ends lost 4 bases and 2 bases, in that order; junction bases with no gene match: 0. Germline loops: CDR1 LNHDA, CDR2 SQIVND (reference sequence). CDR3 DNA: TGTGCCAGTAGTAGGGACAGGGGCAATCAGCCCCAGCATTTT. This gives the protein CASSRDRGNQPQHF.

This chain joins TRBV7-2 and TRBJ1-4, with a tentative D call TRBD1 (5 bases). V gave up 3 bases and J gave up 8 bases, with 16 bases separating them. The CDR3 is 15 residues long. Germline V lookup: CDR1 SGHTA, CDR2 FQGNSA. CDR3 region: CASSFGLGGDEKLFF. The DNA of the CDR3 is TGTGCCAGCAGCTTCGGTCTGGGGGGTGACGAAAAACTGTTTTTT.

This clone was recorded a few times. The gene calls are TRBV7-9 and TRBJ1-1; D might be TRBD1 (6 bases). V was clipped by 1 base and J by 6 bases, with 9 bases between them. Germline CDR1 is SEHNR and CDR2 is FQNEAQ (reference sequence). The CDR3 consists of 13 residues. Here the CDR3 reads CASSLVGQPEAFF. In nucleotides, the CDR3 is TGTGCCAGCAGCTTAGTTGGACAGCCTGAAGCTTTCTTT.

V is TRBV10-3 and J is TRBJ1-2; D might be TRBD1 (5 bases). The germline CDR1 and CDR2 sequences are ENHRY and SYGVKD. There are 14 residues in the CDR3. Trimming took off 7 bases at V and 1 base at J, with 13 bases between the two ends. The CDR3 nucleotides are TGTGCCATCAAAGGAGACAGAAATAACTATGGCTACACCTTC. Its protein product is CAIKGDRNNYGYTF.

This chain connects TRBV30 to TRBJ2-3; 7 bases are shared with TRBD1. The ends lost 4 bases at V and 1 base at J; junction bases unmatched: 2. Looked up from germline, CDR1 is GTSNPN and CDR2 is SVGIG (reference sequence). The CDR3 has 13 amino acids. The CDR3 region is CAWNTGGTDTQYF. CDR3 sequence (DNA): TGTGCCTGGAACACAGGGGGCACAGATACGCAGTATTTT.

The gene calls are TRBV5-1 and TRBJ1-2; possible D gene TRBD1, 6 bases. CDR1 SGHRS and CDR2 YFSETQ come from the germline V gene. The length of the CDR3 is 14 residues. Trimming stripped 5 bases from V and 0 bases from J, with 11 bases between. CDR3 residues: CASRVQGTNYGYTF. CDR3 DNA: TGCGCCAGCAGGGTACAGGGAACTAACTATGGCTACACCTTC.

The chain is built from TRBV6-6 and TRBJ1-5, with TRBD1 identical over 7 bases. The ends lost 7 bases at V and 0 bases at J; junction bases unmatched: 9. CDR3 length: 16 amino acids. The V gene's germline CDR1 is MNHNY and CDR2 SVGAGI (reference sequence). The CDR3 region is CASTTAQGISNQPQHF. Written as DNA, the CDR3 is TGTGCCAGCACCACCGCACAGGGGATTAGCAATCAGCCCCAGCATTTT.

The rearrangement links TRBV6-6 to TRBJ1-2, with 7 nucleotides matching TRBD1. Trimming removed 6 bases from V and 13 bases from J; junction bases left unmatched: 11. This CDR3 region has 12 residues. CDR1 and CDR2 from the germline V gene are MNHNY and SVGAGI (reference sequence). The CDR3 DNA is TGTGCCAGCAGCTACCGGGACAGTTTAGTCACCTTC. This codes for CASSYRDSLVTF.

The chain couples TRBV7-9 to TRBJ1-3, with D tentatively TRBD1 (6 bases). From germline, CDR1 is SEHNR and CDR2 FQNEAQ (reference sequence). This CDR3 is 14 amino acids long. V lost 0 bases, J lost 8 bases, and 11 bases lay in between. In nucleotides, the CDR3 is TGTGCCAGCAGCTTAGCTAACAGGGTGGACACCATATATTTT. Translated, it gives CASSLANRVDTIYF.

This rearrangement joins TRBV14 to TRBJ2-5; 10 bases agree with TRBD2. The ends lost 0 bases at V and 5 bases at J; junction bases unmatched: 6. The CDR3 has 16 residues. Germline CDR1 is SGHDN and CDR2 is FVKESK. The DNA of the CDR3 is TGTGCCAGCAGCCAAGAATGGCTAGCGGGGGCGGAGACCCAGTACTTC. This translates into CASSQEWLAGAETQYF.

The genes are TRBV7-2 and TRBJ1-2, with D possibly matching TRBD1 (6 bases). CDR1 and CDR2 from the germline V gene are SGHTA and FQGNSA. The CDR3 has 14 residues. With 8 bases removed from V and 7 bases from J, the gap between germline ends came to 20 bases. The CDR3 region has the DNA TGTGCCAGCGGCGGCCAGGGGCTCTCTGGTGGCTACACCTTC. Translated: CASGGQGLSGGYTF.

This clone occurred once. The chain is built from TRBV28 and TRBJ2-1; possible D gene TRBD2, 6 bases. The CDR3 sequence is 16 residues long. Trimming stripped 9 bases from V and 1 base from J, with 19 bases between. The germline gives CDR1 MDHEN, CDR2 SYDVKM. The CDR3 sequence is CASWNGVGGSYNEQFF. CDR3 nucleotides: TGTGCCAGTTGGAATGGGGTCGGGGGATCCTACAATGAGCAGTTCTTC. The entire variable domain, with the rest obtained from reference TRBV28 and TRBJ2-1, is as follows: DVKVTQSSRYLVKRTGEKVFLECVQDMDHENMFWYRQDPGLGLRLIYFSYDVKMKEKGDIPEGYSVSREKKERFSLILESASTNQTSMYLCASWNGVGGSYNEQFFGPGTRLTVL.